A selection of T cell receptor beta chains follows, all from one sample in a study of OX40 agonist ivuxolimab in advanced cancers. Assay used: immunoSEQ multiplex PCR; TCRdb lists only in-frame clones, some missing. In the table there are about 67,000 clones, roughly 88% of which are singletons. Here the sequenced sample was CD4+ or CD8+ T cells sorted from blood, taken in a trial of the OX40 agonist ivuxolimab. These receptor sequences come from an adult with an advanced solid tumor such as melanoma, head and neck, liver or kidney cancer. Each CDR3 is given with its conserved first and last residue. A D gene is named only where the DNA matches it firmly. Some rows mark clone size as missing; the rest say once, few, many or name a class of expanded clone.

v_gene: TRBV28; j_gene: TRBJ2-7; d_gene: .; abundance: few; CDR3nt: TGTGCCAGCAGTTTAACCCAGCCGTCCCGCGAGCAGTACTTC; CDR3aa: CASSLTQPSREQYF
v_gene: TRBV29-1; j_gene: TRBJ1-5; d_gene: TRBD1; abundance: .; CDR3nt: TGCAGCGCCGGGCAGGGGGGCAATCAGCCCCAGCATTTT; CDR3aa: CSAGQGGNQPQHF
v_gene: TRBV28; j_gene: TRBJ2-1; d_gene: TRBD2; abundance: .; CDR3nt: TGTGCCAGCAGTTCCGCCGAGGGACTATCCTACAATGAGCAGTTCTTC; CDR3aa: CASSSAEGLSYNEQFF
v_gene: TRBV28; j_gene: TRBJ2-7; d_gene: .; abundance: .; CDR3nt: TGTGCCAGCAGTTTCACGTACGAGCAGTACTTC; CDR3aa: CASSFTYEQYF
v_gene: TRBV4-1; j_gene: TRBJ1-4; d_gene: TRBD1; abundance: .; CDR3nt: TGCGCCAGCAGCCAAGTGGGGACAGGTGGGGAAAAACTGTTTTTT; CDR3aa: CASSQVGTGGEKLFF
v_gene: TRBV7-2; j_gene: TRBJ1-2; d_gene: TRBD1; abundance: .; CDR3nt: TGTGCCAGCAGCTCAGGGGGGGGCGCAGGACAGAGCTATGGCTACACCTTC; CDR3aa: CASSSGGGAGQSYGYTF
v_gene: TRBV6-1; j_gene: TRBJ1-5; d_gene: TRBD1; abundance: .; CDR3nt: TGTGCCAGCAGTGGGACAGGGAGAGGCCAGCCCCAGCATTTT; CDR3aa: CASSGTGRGQPQHF
v_gene: TRBV7-2; j_gene: TRBJ2-7; d_gene: TRBD2; abundance: .; CDR3nt: TGTGCCAGCAGCGCTACTAGCGGGATATACGAGCAGTACTTC; CDR3aa: CASSATSGIYEQYF
v_gene: TRBV27; j_gene: TRBJ2-2; d_gene: .; abundance: .; CDR3nt: TGTGCCAGCAGTTTTCGAGGGGCCGGGGAGCTGTTTTTT; CDR3aa: CASSFRGAGELFF
v_gene: TRBV9; j_gene: TRBJ2-7; d_gene: .; abundance: .; CDR3nt: TGTGCCAGCAGCGTAGGAGTTAGGGACGAGCAGTACTTC; CDR3aa: CASSVGVRDEQYF
v_gene: TRBV27; j_gene: TRBJ1-1; d_gene: TRBD1; abundance: medium-sized; CDR3nt: TGTGCCAGCAGTTTGGCAGGGGGGTCCACTGAAGCTTTCTTT; CDR3aa: CASSLAGGSTEAFF
v_gene: TRBV27; j_gene: TRBJ2-1; d_gene: .; abundance: once; CDR3nt: TGTGCCAGCAGCAGCACGGGGGGCCAGGGCGTCGGTGAGCAGTTCTTC; CDR3aa: CASSSTGGQGVGEQFF
v_gene: TRBV6-1; j_gene: TRBJ2-7; d_gene: TRBD1; abundance: once; CDR3nt: TGTGCCAGCAGTGATGTGGGACAGGCGACCTACGAGCAGTACTTC; CDR3aa: CASSDVGQATYEQYF
v_gene: TRBV5-1; j_gene: TRBJ2-7; d_gene: TRBD1; abundance: .; CDR3nt: TGCGCCAGCAGTCCGACAGGGGGAAGCGAGCAGTACTTC; CDR3aa: CASSPTGGSEQYF
v_gene: TRBV5-4; j_gene: TRBJ2-5; d_gene: .; abundance: .; CDR3nt: TGTGCCAGCAGCAGGAGGGGACAGTACCAAGAGACCCAGTACTTC; CDR3aa: CASSRRGQYQETQYF
v_gene: TRBV4-2; j_gene: TRBJ1-2; d_gene: .; abundance: .; CDR3nt: TGTGCCAGCAGCCCCTCAATAGTCGACTATGGCTACACCTTC; CDR3aa: CASSPSIVDYGYTF